Listed below are T cell receptor beta chains from one sample, sequenced in a study of CD8+ T cells in alopecia areata. The assay was immunoSEQ multiplex PCR, and TCRdb's table has in-frame clones only and misses some. The sample includes approximately 29,000 clones, about 74% of them seen just once. The sequencing input was NKG2D-low CD8+ T cells sorted from blood. The receptor source for this set is a human donor with alopecia areata. CDR3s include the opening cysteine and the closing phenylalanine or tryptophan. Fields, in order: CDR3 DNA, CDR3 protein, D gene, J gene, V gene, clone size. The D gene is left open where the match is weak. Only some rows state a clone size, as once, few, many or a class for expanded clones.

CDR3 DNA: TGTGCCTGGAGATCCGGGGAGCTGTTTTTT
CDR3 protein: CAWRSGELFF
D gene: -
J gene: TRBJ2-2
V gene: TRBV30
clone size: few

CDR3 DNA: TGTGCCAGCCGATATAACACCGGGGAGCTGTTTTTT
CDR3 protein: CASRYNTGELFF
D gene: -
J gene: TRBJ2-2
V gene: TRBV2
clone size: once

CDR3 DNA: TGCAGCGTTGAAGATGACGGACAGGGGGTAGGGACCCAGTACTTC
CDR3 protein: CSVEDDGQGVGTQYF
D gene: TRBD1
J gene: TRBJ2-5
V gene: TRBV29-1
clone size: -

CDR3 DNA: TGTGCCAGCAGCTTAGCTATGGGCTACGGGGTGGGCGAGCAGTACTTC
CDR3 protein: CASSLAMGYGVGEQYF
D gene: -
J gene: TRBJ2-7
V gene: TRBV7-9
clone size: -

CDR3 DNA: TGTGCCAGCAGCCCACAGGAAACCGGGGAGCTGTTTTTT
CDR3 protein: CASSPQETGELFF
D gene: -
J gene: TRBJ2-2
V gene: TRBV4-2
clone size: medium-sized

CDR3 DNA: TGTGCCAGCAGCTCGGGACAGTATAATTCACCCCTCCACTTT
CDR3 protein: CASSSGQYNSPLHF
D gene: TRBD1
J gene: TRBJ1-6
V gene: TRBV7-3
clone size: -

CDR3 DNA: TGTGCCAGTAGCGTCGGGACAGGCTACACCTTC
CDR3 protein: CASSVGTGYTF
D gene: -
J gene: TRBJ1-2
V gene: TRBV19
clone size: few

CDR3 DNA: TGTGCCAGCAGCCTCGGGACAGGCCTATACAATGAGCAGTTCTTC
CDR3 protein: CASSLGTGLYNEQFF
D gene: TRBD1
J gene: TRBJ2-1
V gene: TRBV7-2
clone size: -

CDR3 DNA: TGCGCCAGCAGCCAAAACATATTTTCCCTGTTCTCTCCAAATTCACCCCTCCACTTT
CDR3 protein: CASSQNIFSLFSPNSPLHF
D gene: -
J gene: TRBJ1-6
V gene: TRBV4-3
clone size: -

CDR3 DNA: TGTGCCAGCAGCTTACCGACAGGGGGGCAAGAGACCCAGTACTTC
CDR3 protein: CASSLPTGGQETQYF
D gene: TRBD1
J gene: TRBJ2-5
V gene: TRBV7-9
clone size: once

CDR3 DNA: TGTGCCAGCAGCCAAGAATCCGGACCCGTCTACGAGCAGTACTTC
CDR3 protein: CASSQESGPVYEQYF
D gene: -
J gene: TRBJ2-7
V gene: TRBV14
clone size: few

CDR3 DNA: TGCGCCAGCAGCTACGACCTGACAGGGTTCAATAATGAAGCTTTCTTT
CDR3 protein: CASSYDLTGFNNEAFF
D gene: TRBD1
J gene: TRBJ1-1
V gene: TRBV4-3
clone size: -

CDR3 DNA: TGTGCCAGCAGCCACGAGCCCGGGTTTGGCTACACCTTC
CDR3 protein: CASSHEPGFGYTF
D gene: -
J gene: TRBJ1-2
V gene: TRBV7-8
clone size: -

CDR3 DNA: TGTGCCAGCAGTCCGATCCCACAGGAGAACTATGGCTACACCTTC
CDR3 protein: CASSPIPQENYGYTF
D gene: -
J gene: TRBJ1-2
V gene: TRBV27
clone size: -

CDR3 DNA: TGTGCCAGCAGCCAGGGGACTAGCGGAGAGGAAGAGCAGTACTTC
CDR3 protein: CASSQGTSGEEEQYF
D gene: TRBD2
J gene: TRBJ2-7
V gene: TRBV4-2
clone size: -

CDR3 DNA: TGTGCCACCAGCAACACTAGGGGAAGCGACGAGCAGTACTTC
CDR3 protein: CATSNTRGSDEQYF
D gene: -
J gene: TRBJ2-7
V gene: TRBV15
clone size: -

CDR3 DNA: TGTGCCAGCAGACGACAGGGGGACAGTTCACCCCTCCACTTT
CDR3 protein: CASRRQGDSSPLHF
D gene: TRBD1
J gene: TRBJ1-6
V gene: TRBV6-5
clone size: -

CDR3 DNA: TGTGCCAGCAGGGGGGACAACGTCGAGCAGTACTTC
CDR3 protein: CASRGDNVEQYF
D gene: -
J gene: TRBJ2-7
V gene: TRBV2
clone size: -

CDR3 DNA: TGTGCCACCAGCAGTCTGACTAGCGGGAGCCGTGATACGCAGTATTTT
CDR3 protein: CATSSLTSGSRDTQYF
D gene: TRBD2
J gene: TRBJ2-3
V gene: TRBV15
clone size: -

CDR3 DNA: TGTGCCAGCAGTGATATAGCGGGGTACCAAGAGACCCAGTACTTC
CDR3 protein: CASSDIAGYQETQYF
D gene: TRBD2
J gene: TRBJ2-5
V gene: TRBV2
clone size: -

CDR3 DNA: TGTGCCAGCAGTTACAGGCCCGTAGGGCCCCAGCATTTT
CDR3 protein: CASSYRPVGPQHF
D gene: -
J gene: TRBJ1-5
V gene: TRBV28
clone size: -

CDR3 DNA: TGTGCCATCCGGGGACTAGCGGAGGTCAATGAGCAGTTCTTC
CDR3 protein: CAIRGLAEVNEQFF
D gene: TRBD2
J gene: TRBJ2-1
V gene: TRBV27
clone size: -

CDR3 DNA: TGTGCCAGCAGCCAGAGGACAGGGGGGTTGGTCGACAATGAGCAGTTCTTC
CDR3 protein: CASSQRTGGLVDNEQFF
D gene: TRBD1
J gene: TRBJ2-1
V gene: TRBV27
clone size: -

CDR3 DNA: TGTGCCAGCAGCTCGGACTCCAACAATGAGCAGTTCTTC
CDR3 protein: CASSSDSNNEQFF
D gene: -
J gene: TRBJ2-1
V gene: TRBV6-4
clone size: -

CDR3 DNA: TGTGCCAGTAGTATAGACGGATACGAGCAGTACTTC
CDR3 protein: CASSIDGYEQYF
D gene: -
J gene: TRBJ2-7
V gene: TRBV19
clone size: -

CDR3 DNA: TGCGCCAGCAGCCAAGATGCAGGGACAGATACGCAGTATTTT
CDR3 protein: CASSQDAGTDTQYF
D gene: -
J gene: TRBJ2-3
V gene: TRBV4-1
clone size: -

CDR3 DNA: TGTGCCAGCAGGGATACTAGCGAGTATGAGACCCAGTACTTC
CDR3 protein: CASRDTSEYETQYF
D gene: TRBD2
J gene: TRBJ2-5
V gene: TRBV7-2
clone size: -

CDR3 DNA: TGCAGCGTTGCGTCGCAGGGGATCGGCGAGCAGTACTTC
CDR3 protein: CSVASQGIGEQYF
D gene: -
J gene: TRBJ2-7
V gene: TRBV29-1
clone size: -

CDR3 DNA: TGTGCCAGCAGTTACTCCGTGGATGGGGCCAACGTCCTGACTTTC
CDR3 protein: CASSYSVDGANVLTF
D gene: -
J gene: TRBJ2-6
V gene: TRBV6-5
clone size: -

CDR3 DNA: TGTGCCAGCAGCGACCGGGACAGACACAATGAGCAGTTCTTC
CDR3 protein: CASSDRDRHNEQFF
D gene: TRBD1
J gene: TRBJ2-1
V gene: TRBV9
clone size: -

CDR3 DNA: TGCGCCAGCAGCCAAGGGGCGGGGGAGGTCGAAAAACTGTTTTTT
CDR3 protein: CASSQGAGEVEKLFF
D gene: -
J gene: TRBJ1-4
V gene: TRBV4-3
clone size: -